Following are 8 T cell receptor beta chains from one sample sequenced in a study of cytomegalovirus exposure and HLA in healthy donors. The primer mix had 60 Vbeta and 13 Jbeta primers. The assay was immunoSEQ multiplex PCR, and TCRdb's table has in-frame clones only and misses some. The table has hundreds of thousands of clones, just under 80% seen once. The source material was PBMCs. Receptors originate from a boy aged 5-17 years in good health and CMV-seronegative.

V usage is TRBV11-3 and J usage is TRBJ1-4; no clear D. CDR1 is SGHNT, CDR2 YENEEA, per germline. Trimming stripped 4 bases from V and 5 bases from J, with 8 bases between. The CDR3 is 13 residues long. The CDR3: CASSSGENEKLFF. CDR3 sequence (DNA): TGTGCCAGCAGCTCGGGAGAGAATGAAAAACTGTTTTTT.

The rearrangement joins TRBV11-2 to TRBJ2-7; 7 bases are shared with TRBD1. The ends lost 6 bases at V and 1 base at J; junction bases unmatched: 15. Germline V gives CDR1 SGHAT, CDR2 FQNNGV. The CDR3 totals 17 residues. CDR3: CASRTIRGNYSSYEQYF. The CDR3 coding sequence is TGTGCCAGCAGAACGATCAGGGGGAACTATTCATCCTACGAGCAGTACTTC.

Only a few counts were recorded for this clone. This rearrangement joins TRBV25-1 to TRBJ1-2; D is perhaps TRBD1 (6 bases). CDR3 length: 15 residues. V lost 3 bases and J lost 6, with 17 bases in between. In germline, CDR1 is MGHDK, CDR2 SYGVNS. CDR3 sequence (DNA): TGTGCCAGCAGTGACTCCGTTTTTGAGGGGGATGGCTACACCTTC. As protein: CASSDSVFEGDGYTF.

The chain is built from TRBV6-5 and TRBJ1-2, with 7 bases matching TRBD1. The CDR3 totals 11 residues. The V gene's germline CDR1 is MNHEY and CDR2 SVGAGI. V shed 7 bases and J 7 bases; nucleotides not matched to a gene: 3. The CDR3 DNA reads TGTGCCAGCACAGGGGGTAGTGGCTACACCTTC. This codes for CASTGGSGYTF.

This rearrangement joins TRBV7-9 to TRBJ2-1; D is possibly TRBD1 (6 bases). Germline V gene lookup returns CDR1 SEHNR and CDR2 FQNEAQ (reference sequence). CDR3 length equals 16 residues. With 4 bases removed from V and 7 bases from J, the gap between germline ends came to 20 bases. The DNA for the CDR3 is TGTGCCAGCAGCTACAGGGTGTCGCGGCCGCAAAATGAGCAGTTCTTC. Translated: CASSYRVSRPQNEQFF.

This chain uses TRBV19 with TRBJ1-2, with TRBD1 matching over 8 bases. The CDR3 runs to 14 residues. V shed 6 bases, J shed 8 bases, and the junction held 11 bases outside the gene matches. CDR1 is LNHDA, CDR2 SQIVND, per germline (reference sequence). As DNA, the CDR3 is TGTGCCAGTAGACAAAGAACAGGGGGTCACGGCTACACCTTC. This codes for CASRQRTGGHGYTF.

The V and J genes are TRBV10-2 and TRBJ1-2, with unresolved D. The CDR3 loop spans 13 amino acids. The V gene's germline CDR1 is WSHSY and CDR2 SAAADI. V lost 11 bases, J lost 2 bases, and 15 bases lay in between. In nucleotides, the CDR3 is TGCGCCGCACATCCCGGGATAAACTATGGCTACACCTTC. Its protein product is CAAHPGINYGYTF.

The genes are TRBV7-9 and TRBJ1-3; no definite D call. This CDR3 region has 13 residues. V lost 1 base, J lost 5 bases, and 6 bases lay in between. CDR1 SEHNR and CDR2 FQNEAQ come from the germline V gene (reference sequence). The CDR3 coding sequence is TGTGCCAGCAGCTTAGACAGTAGAAACACCATATATTTT. Protein: CASSLDSRNTIYF.